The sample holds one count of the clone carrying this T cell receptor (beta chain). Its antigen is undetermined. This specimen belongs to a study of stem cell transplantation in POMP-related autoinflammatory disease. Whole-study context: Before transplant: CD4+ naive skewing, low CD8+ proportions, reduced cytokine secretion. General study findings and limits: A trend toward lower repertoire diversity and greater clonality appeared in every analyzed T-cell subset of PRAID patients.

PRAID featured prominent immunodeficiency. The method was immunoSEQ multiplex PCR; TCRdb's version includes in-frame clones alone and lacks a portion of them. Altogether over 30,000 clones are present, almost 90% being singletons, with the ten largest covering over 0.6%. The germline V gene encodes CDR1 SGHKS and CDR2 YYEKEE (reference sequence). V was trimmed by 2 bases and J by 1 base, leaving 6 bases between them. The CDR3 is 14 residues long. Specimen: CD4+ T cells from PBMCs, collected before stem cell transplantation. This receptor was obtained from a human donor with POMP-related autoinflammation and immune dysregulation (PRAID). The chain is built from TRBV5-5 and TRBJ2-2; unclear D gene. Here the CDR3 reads CASSLLVNTGELFF. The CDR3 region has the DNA TGTGCCAGCAGCTTACTGGTGAACACCGGGGAGCTGTTTTTT.